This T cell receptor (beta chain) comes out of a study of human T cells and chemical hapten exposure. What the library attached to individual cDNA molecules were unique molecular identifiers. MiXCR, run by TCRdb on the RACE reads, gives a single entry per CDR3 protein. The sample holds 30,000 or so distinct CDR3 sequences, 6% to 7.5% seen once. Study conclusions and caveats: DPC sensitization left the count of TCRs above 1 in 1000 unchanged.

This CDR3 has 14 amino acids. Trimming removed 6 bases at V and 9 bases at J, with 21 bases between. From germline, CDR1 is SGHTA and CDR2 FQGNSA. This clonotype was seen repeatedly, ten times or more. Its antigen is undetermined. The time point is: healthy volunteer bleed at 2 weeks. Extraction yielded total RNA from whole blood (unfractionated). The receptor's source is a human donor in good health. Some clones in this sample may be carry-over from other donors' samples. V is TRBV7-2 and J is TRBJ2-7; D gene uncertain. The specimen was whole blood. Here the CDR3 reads CASRQSPDRSVQYF. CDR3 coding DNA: TGTGCCAGCAGGCAAAGCCCGGATCGGAGCGTGCAGTACTTC.